This T cell receptor (beta chain) is from a study of T cells after posttransplantation cyclophosphamide. Libraries were prepared by immunoSEQ multiplex PCR; TCRdb keeps only in-frame clonotypes and omits some of them. The repertoire includes about 43,000 clones, about 92% of them detected once, and 2% to 3% sits in the top ten. J lost 8 bases, V lost 3 bases, and 8 bases had no gene match. Germline V gene sequence: CDR1 KGHSH, CDR2 LQKENI. CDR3 size: 15 residues. As regards this clone: No antigen is known for it.

Cyclophosphamide on days +3 and +4 followed busulfan-fludarabine conditioning and a marrow graft. Study-level results: Skin or GI-infiltrating T cells shared few TRB sequences with blood. Donor CD8+ memory clones often dominated recipient blood repertoires at later times. TRB clonality was highly associated with recipient CMV seropositivity and reactivation.

The sequence was obtained from a male patient in his sixties who received an allogeneic stem cell transplant from a related donor and was CMV-positive. The T cells may partly be graft donor cells. J is TRBJ1-4 and V is TRBV18, with 8 bases fitting TRBD1. The source was PBMCs, collected around 63 days after allogeneic stem cell transplant with posttransplant cyclophosphamide. The CDR3 spells CASSPGQGRREKLFF. For the CDR3, the DNA is TGTGCCAGCTCACCCGGACAGGGAAGACGGGAAAAACTGTTTTTT.